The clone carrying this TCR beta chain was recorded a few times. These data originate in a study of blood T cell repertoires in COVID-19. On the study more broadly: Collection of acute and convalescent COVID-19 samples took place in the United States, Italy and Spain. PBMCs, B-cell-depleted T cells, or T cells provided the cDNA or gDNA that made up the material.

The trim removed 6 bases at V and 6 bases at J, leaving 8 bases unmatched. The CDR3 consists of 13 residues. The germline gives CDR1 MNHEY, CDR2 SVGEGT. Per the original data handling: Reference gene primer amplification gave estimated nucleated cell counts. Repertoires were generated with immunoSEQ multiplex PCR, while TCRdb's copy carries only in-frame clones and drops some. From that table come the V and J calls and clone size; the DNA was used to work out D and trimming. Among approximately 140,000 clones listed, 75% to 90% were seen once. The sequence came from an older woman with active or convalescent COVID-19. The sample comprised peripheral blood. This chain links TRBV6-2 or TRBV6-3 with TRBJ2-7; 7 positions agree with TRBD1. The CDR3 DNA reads TGTGCCAGCAGCAGGGACAGACAGAGCGAGCAGTACTTC. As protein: CASSRDRQSEQYF.